The source of this TCR beta chain is a study of T-cell memory formation after mild COVID-19. On the study more broadly: TCR clusters were mostly confined to one donor each.

Notes on the study in general: Researchers found some responding clones in pre-infection memory, a sign that cross-reactive memory joined. Among CD4+ contracting clones, most were CM and EM, and CD8+ ones EMRA. Second-wave clones with a day 37 peak had unconfirmed SARS-CoV-2 specificity.

V shed 3 bases and J 5 bases; nucleotides not matched to a gene: 6. This CDR3 contains 14 residues. In the case of this clonotype: The target antigen is unknown.

TCRdb reanalysed the 5' RACE reads using MiXCR and keeps one entry per CDR3 protein. The top ten hold about a fifth of the sample, which has over 250,000 distinct CDR3 sequences, 15% to 20% seen once. The specimen was PBMCs or a T cell subset sorted from them (not recorded which). The TCR was taken from a man between 18 and 29 years old who had mild COVID-19 (a few samples of this study predate the infection). Cell type and time point are not known. The J gene is TRBJ2-5, the V gene TRBV12-3 or TRBV12-4; 7 nucleotides match TRBD1. The CDR3 spells CASSFRQGRETQYF. CDR3 sequence (DNA): TGTGCCAGCAGTTTTCGACAGGGAAGGGAGACCCAGTACTTC.